Following are 23 T cell receptor beta chains from one sample sequenced in a study of cytomegalovirus exposure and HLA in healthy donors. The PCR employed 60 Vbeta primers together with 13 Jbeta primers. TCRdb's table, derived via immunoSEQ multiplex PCR, lists solely in-frame clones and lacks some. The sample lists about 120,000 clones; about two thirds were seen once. Input material: PBMCs. Receptors were obtained from a man aged 25-40 years in good health and CMV-seronegative.

The rearrangement joins TRBV5-1 to TRBJ1-2; D is unresolved. Germline CDR1 and CDR2: SGHRS and YFSETQ. V lost 0 bases and J 7 bases, leaving 10 bases between the germline ends. The CDR3 consists of 13 residues. The CDR3 DNA is TGCGCCAGCAGCTTGGTGGCGACTGGTGGCTACACCTTC. Its translation is CASSLVATGGYTF. Using reference TRBV5-1 and TRBJ1-2 for the parts outside the CDR3, the full variable domain is KAGVTQTPRYLIKTRGQQVTLSCSPISGHRSVSWYQQTPGQGLQFLFEYFSETQRNKGNFPGRFSGRQFSNSRSEMNVSTLELGDSALYLCASSLVATGGYTFGSGTRLTVV.

The chain recombines TRBV5-4 with TRBJ2-3, with a tentative D call TRBD1 (6 bases). Trimming cost V 2 bases and J 6 bases, with 19 bases left between them. The V gene's germline CDR1 is SGHNT and CDR2 YYREEE (reference sequence). The CDR3 covers 16 residues. The CDR3 DNA follows: TGTGCCAGCAGCTTTCCTCCGCAGGGGACGTGGGATACGCAGTATTTT. As protein: CASSFPPQGTWDTQYF.

The chain recombines TRBV2 with TRBJ1-6, with D maybe TRBD1 (6 bases). CDR1 is SNHLY, CDR2 FYNNEI, per germline. CDR3 length equals 13 residues. V gave up 8 bases and J gave up 8 bases, with 13 bases separating them. The CDR3 loop is CASRDKSYSPLHF. The CDR3 DNA sequence: TGTGCCAGCCGGGACAAATCCTATTCACCCCTCCACTTT.

The chain is built from TRBV5-1 and TRBJ1-6; maybe TRBD1 (5 bases). Germline V CDR1 and CDR2: SGHRS, YFSETQ. Trimming removed 2 bases from V and 3 bases from J, with 6 bases in between. CDR3 length equals 14 residues. The CDR3 DNA sequence: TGCGCCAGCAGCTTCGACAGCTATAATTCACCCCTCCACTTT. As protein: CASSFDSYNSPLHF.

About this clone itself: Other DNA sequences from this sample encode an identical CDR3 as well. This chain uses TRBV6-1 with TRBJ1-1; tentative D call: TRBD1 (6 bases). The CDR3 covers 14 residues. The germline V gene encodes CDR1 MNHNS and CDR2 SASEGT. V was trimmed by 1 base and J by 2 bases, leaving 8 bases between them. CDR3 DNA sequence: TGTGCCAGCAGTGAAGTGGGGGCAAACACTGAAGCTTTCTTT. This translates into CASSEVGANTEAFF.

This chain connects TRBV6-5 to TRBJ2-5, with TRBD2 matching over 9 bases. J was trimmed by 4 bases and V by 2 bases; bases with no gene match: 5. The CDR3 covers 15 residues. The germline V gene has CDR1 MNHEY and CDR2 SVGAGI. For the CDR3, the DNA is TGTGCCAGCAGTTACCGCGGGGGGGCCGCAGAGACCCAGTACTTC. It translates to CASSYRGGAAETQYF.

This rearrangement joins TRBV4-3 to TRBJ2-7; 10 nucleotides match TRBD2. CDR1 LGHNA and CDR2 YSLEER come from the germline V gene. Trimming cost V 0 bases and J 4 bases; bases outside gene matches: 6. The CDR3 contains 16 residues. As DNA, the CDR3 is TGCGCCAGCAGCCAAGATCAGCGGGGGGGCGGGTACGAGCAGTACTTC. The encoded protein is CASSQDQRGGGYEQYF.

V usage is TRBV4-2 and J usage is TRBJ2-7; 11 bases are a match to TRBD2. Trimming cost V 0 bases and J 6 bases; bases outside gene matches: 25. Germline values: CDR1 LGHNA, CDR2 YNFKEQ. The CDR3 spans 22 residues. The CDR3 DNA follows: TGTGCCAGCAGCCAAGATCCCGAGGTAGCGGGGGGGCCCTACCAACCGAGCCGCGAGCAGTACTTC. Protein: CASSQDPEVAGGPYQPSREQYF.

The J gene is TRBJ2-5, the V gene TRBV28, with 9 bases matching TRBD1. With 4 bases clipped from V and 7 bases from J, the junction kept 10 bases outside the gene matches. In germline, CDR1 is MDHEN, CDR2 SYDVKM. CDR3 length equals 15 residues. The CDR3 reads CASSSDRGEAWTQYF. CDR3 nucleotides: TGTGCCAGCAGTTCGGACAGGGGAGAGGCATGGACCCAGTACTTC.

Comment on this clone: The sample contains more than one DNA sequence encoding this CDR3. The V gene is TRBV5-6, the J gene TRBJ1-3; 8 nucleotides align to TRBD1. The length of the CDR3 is 14 residues. V lost 5 bases and J lost 4; bases outside the gene matches: 5. Germline CDR1 and CDR2: SGHDT and YYEEEE. The CDR3 protein is CASSRTGSGNTIYF. Here the CDR3 DNA reads TGTGCCAGCAGTCGGACAGGGTCAGGAAACACCATATATTTT. The whole variable domain, remainder taken from reference TRBV5-6 and TRBJ1-3, is DAGVTQSPTHLIKTRGQQVTLRCSPKSGHDTVSWYQQALGQGPQFIFQYYEEEERQRGNFPDRFSGHQFPNYSSELNVNALLLGDSALYLCASSRTGSGNTIYFGEGSWLTVV.

This clone was seen more than once but under ten times. The CDR3 region has the DNA TGTGCCAGCAGCAAACGGGGGGACGGAGATACGCAGTATTTT. This sequence encodes CASSKRGDGDTQYF. The J gene is TRBJ2-3, the V gene TRBV9; 7 bases agree with TRBD2. This CDR3 has 14 residues. Germline V gives CDR1 SGDLS, CDR2 YYNGEE. The V and J ends lost 4 bases and 5 bases, in that order; junction bases with no gene match: 7.

This chain uses TRBV11-3 with TRBJ1-1; 8 bases are shared with TRBD1. Germline V gene lookup returns CDR1 SGHNT and CDR2 YENEEA. The CDR3 consists of 13 residues. V shed 8 bases and J 6 bases; nucleotides not matched to a gene: 8. The CDR3 is CASSAGGYAEAFF. CDR3 bases: TGTGCCAGCTCGGCAGGGGGCTACGCTGAAGCTTTCTTT.

This clone was seen a handful of times. This sequence joins TRBV15 and TRBJ2-5; D possibly corresponds to TRBD2 (6 bases). The ends were cut back, 0 bases at V and 6 bases at J, with 17 bases in the middle. The CDR3 is 16 amino acids. Germline V CDR1 and CDR2: LNHNV, YYDKDF (reference sequence). The CDR3: CATSRDSLGGEKTQYF. The DNA of the CDR3 is TGTGCCACCAGCAGAGATTCCCTCGGGGGAGAGAAGACCCAGTACTTC.

This chain joins TRBV11-2 and TRBJ1-1; 7 bases are shared with TRBD1. V lost 5 bases and J lost 2; bases outside the gene matches: 11. Germline CDR1 reads SGHAT; CDR2 reads FQNNGV. This CDR3 spans 16 amino acids. As DNA, the CDR3 is TGTGCCAGCAGCCTAAGACAGGGCCGATTTAACACTGAAGCTTTCTTT. It is translated as CASSLRQGRFNTEAFF. The full variable domain, in which reference TRBV11-2 and TRBJ1-1 provide the parts outside the CDR3, is EAGVAQSPRYKIIEKRQSVAFWCNPISGHATLYWYQQILGQGPKLLIQFQNNGVVDDSQLPKDRFSAERLKGVDSTLKIQPAKLEDSAVYLCASSLRQGRFNTEAFFGQGTRLTVV.

The rearrangement joins TRBV7-3 to TRBJ2-1, with a possible D match to TRBD2 (6 bases). From germline, CDR1 is SGHTA and CDR2 FQGTGA. There are 14 residues in the CDR3. The germline V and J ends were trimmed by 5 bases and 7 bases, with 15 bases remaining between them. CDR3 nucleotides: TGTGCCAGCAGCCTCACTCCAGGGACTAATGAGCAGTTCTTC. The encoded protein is CASSLTPGTNEQFF.

Only one count was recorded for this clone. The chain uses TRBV4-1 and TRBJ2-1; D uncertain. V lost 0 bases and J lost 0, with 6 bases in between. CDR1 is MGHRA, CDR2 YSYEKL, per germline. The CDR3 sequence is 15 residues long. CDR3 residues: CASSQDSSSYNEQFF. The CDR3 DNA sequence: TGCGCCAGCAGCCAAGATTCGAGCTCCTACAATGAGCAGTTCTTC.

Only a few counts were recorded for this clone. The chain employs TRBV9 and TRBJ1-1; D remains ambiguous. Germline CDR1 SGDLS, CDR2 YYNGEE. This CDR3 is 14 amino acids long. Trimming took 2 bases from V and 0 from J, leaving 8 bases between them. CDR3 in amino acids: CASSVLQVNTEAFF. The CDR3 DNA reads as TGTGCCAGCAGCGTCTTACAAGTGAACACTGAAGCTTTCTTT.

This clone occurred a few times. The chain links TRBV19 to TRBJ2-7; TRBD1 is a possible D gene (6 bases). CDR1 and CDR2 from the germline V gene are LNHDA and SQIVND (reference sequence). Trimming removed 6 bases at V and 7 bases at J, with 22 bases between. The CDR3 covers 15 residues. The CDR3 reads CASSVVGAKEEEQYF. CDR3 nucleotide sequence: TGTGCCAGTAGCGTCGTGGGGGCAAAGGAGGAAGAGCAGTACTTC. The full variable domain, its missing parts supplied by reference TRBV19 and TRBJ2-7, is DGGITQSPKYLFRKEGQNVTLSCEQNLNHDAMYWYRQDPGQGLRLIYYSQIVNDFQKGDIAEGYSVSREKKESFPLTVTSAQKNPTAFYLCASSVVGAKEEEQYFGPGTRLTVT.

V usage is TRBV7-2 and J usage is TRBJ2-7, with D possibly TRBD1 on 6 matching bases. CDR1 is SGHTA, CDR2 FQGNSA, per germline. V lost 4 bases, J lost 3 bases, and 10 bases lay in between. This CDR3 is 13 amino acids long. CDR3 protein: CASSSFRGYEQYF. CDR3 DNA: TGTGCCAGCAGCTCCTTCAGGGGCTACGAGCAGTACTTC.

V gene TRBV4-1 combines with J gene TRBJ2-2; D unclear. V lost 4 bases and J 8 bases, leaving 8 bases between the germline ends. The CDR3 covers 12 residues. Germline CDR1 reads MGHRA; CDR2 reads YSYEKL. CDR3 sequence reads: CASSPTRGELFF. In DNA form, the CDR3 reads TGCGCCAGCAGCCCGACTCGGGGGGAGCTGTTTTTT.

The chain joins TRBV18 to TRBJ2-7; 7 bases agree with TRBD1. This CDR3 is 15 amino acids long. The germline V gene has CDR1 KGHSH and CDR2 LQKENI. V was pared by 4 bases and J by 0 bases, with 6 bases of the junction left unmatched. CDR3 loop: CASSRQGGHSYEQYF. CDR3 in DNA: TGTGCCAGCTCACGACAGGGCGGGCACTCCTACGAGCAGTACTTC.

The chain carries TRBV5-1 and TRBJ2-5; maybe TRBD2 (6 bases). The germline V gene encodes CDR1 SGHRS and CDR2 YFSETQ. The CDR3 runs 16 residues. Trimming left V 1 base short and J 3 bases short, with 16 bases between. The CDR3 loop reads CASSLTSIGTEETQYF. The CDR3 DNA reads as TGCGCCAGCAGCTTGACTAGCATTGGGACGGAAGAGACCCAGTACTTC.

This clone was counted only a few times. The rearrangement joins TRBV13 to TRBJ1-1; the match to TRBD1 covers 9 bases. CDR1 is PRHDT, CDR2 FYEKMQ, per germline (reference sequence). This CDR3 has 15 amino acids. The J segment lost 4 bases and the V segment lost 4 bases, leaving 7 bases of the junction unmatched. The CDR3 reads CASSWDRVSGTEAFF. DNA for the CDR3: TGTGCCAGCAGCTGGGACAGGGTATCGGGCACTGAAGCTTTCTTT.